These T cell receptor beta chains were read from a single sample in a study of cytomegalovirus exposure and HLA in healthy donors. The method was immunoSEQ multiplex PCR; TCRdb's version includes in-frame clones alone and lacks a portion of them. The sample contains about 190,000 clones, approximately 78% of which appear only once. What was sequenced was PBMCs. The receptor set was obtained from a woman aged 18-29 years in good health and CMV-seronegative. Both conserved end residues are part of each CDR3. Each record gives: J gene, clone size, D gene, V gene, CDR3 DNA, CDR3 protein. D genes are given only for firm matches. Clone size is stated in some rows and not others, as once, few, many or a class when expanded.

>TRBJ2-3|-|TRBD1|TRBV6-1
TGTGCCAGCAGTGAACCTGGGACAGTCACAGATACGCAGTATTTT
CASSEPGTVTDTQYF
>TRBJ2-1|-|-|TRBV7-9
TGTGCCAGCAGCTTAGAGAAGTCGGGGAATGAGCAGTTCTTC
CASSLEKSGNEQFF
>TRBJ2-2|-|-|TRBV5-1
TGCGCCAGCAGCTTATCAGGGGTCGGGGAGCTGTTTTTT
CASSLSGVGELFF
>TRBJ1-1|-|-|TRBV7-9
TGTGCCAGCAGCTCGACCTCGGACATCTGGGGGAACACTGAAGCTTTCTTT
CASSSTSDIWGNTEAFF
>TRBJ2-2|-|-|TRBV19
TGTGCCAGTACCATCCTAGGCGGGGAGCTGTTTTTT
CASTILGGELFF
>TRBJ1-2|-|-|TRBV21-1
TGTGCCAGCAGGAGGGCGGAAACTAACTATGGCTACACCTTC
CASRRAETNYGYTF
>TRBJ1-1|few|TRBD1|TRBV29-1
TGCAGCGCCGCCGGACAGGGGGTAGGAGAATTGACTGAAGCTTTCTTT
CSAAGQGVGELTEAFF
>TRBJ2-5|-|TRBD1|TRBV7-9
TGTGCCAGCAGCCTGCTCCGGGACAGGGGGTGGGAGACCCAGTACTTC
CASSLLRDRGWETQYF
>TRBJ1-6|-|-|TRBV19
TGTGCCAGTAGTATGGTGCTACAGGGTTCACCCCTCCACTTT
CASSMVLQGSPLHF
>TRBJ1-5|-|-|TRBV13
TGTGCCAGCAGCTCCTTAGGGGAGCCCCAGCATTTT
CASSSLGEPQHF
>TRBJ1-1|-|-|TRBV5-1
TGCGCCAGCAGCAGGGGAAGCACTGAAGCTTTCTTT
CASSRGSTEAFF
>TRBJ2-7|-|-|TRBV2
TGTGCCAGCAGGACCGACAGTAGGGGCGAGCAGTACTTC
CASRTDSRGEQYF
>TRBJ1-5|-|TRBD1|TRBV5-8
TGTGCCAGCCGCGGGACAGGGTCGGGCAGCAATCAGCCCCAGCATTTT
CASRGTGSGSNQPQHF
>TRBJ2-7|-|TRBD1|TRBV27
TGTGCCAGCAGTTTATTCTCCGACAGGGTTTTCGAGCAGTACTTC
CASSLFSDRVFEQYF
>TRBJ2-7|-|TRBD1|TRBV5-8
TGTGCCAGCAATAGGGCGGGACAGGGCCTTTACGAGCAGTACTTC
CASNRAGQGLYEQYF
>TRBJ1-5|-|-|TRBV6-1
TGTGCCAGCAGTGACCTGGTGGGGGGAAGGCAGCCCCAGCATTTT
CASSDLVGGRQPQHF
>TRBJ2-1|-|TRBD2|TRBV6-4
TGTGCCAGCAGTGACTTTTTGGGGGGGGACTACAATGAGCAGTTCTTC
CASSDFLGGDYNEQFF